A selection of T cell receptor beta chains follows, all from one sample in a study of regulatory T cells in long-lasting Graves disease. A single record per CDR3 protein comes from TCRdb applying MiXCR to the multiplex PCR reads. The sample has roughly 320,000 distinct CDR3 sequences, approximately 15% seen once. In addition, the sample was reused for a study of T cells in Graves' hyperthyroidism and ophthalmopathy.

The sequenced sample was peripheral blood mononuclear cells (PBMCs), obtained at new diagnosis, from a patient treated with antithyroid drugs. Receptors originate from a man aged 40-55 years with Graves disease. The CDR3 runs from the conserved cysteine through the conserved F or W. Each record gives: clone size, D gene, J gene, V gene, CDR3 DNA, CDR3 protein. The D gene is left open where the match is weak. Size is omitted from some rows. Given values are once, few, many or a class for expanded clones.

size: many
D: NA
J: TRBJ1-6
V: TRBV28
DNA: TGTGCCAGCAGTTTATGGGGGGGGCTTCATTCACCCCTCCACTTT
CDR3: CASSLWGGLHSPLHF

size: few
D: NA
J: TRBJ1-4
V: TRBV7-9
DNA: TGTGCCAGCAGCTTAAAGGGGCAGGATGAAAAACTGTTTTTT
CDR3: CASSLKGQDEKLFF

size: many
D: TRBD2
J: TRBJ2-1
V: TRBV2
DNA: TGTGCCAGCAGTGAAAACGGGGGGAATGAGCAGTTCTTC
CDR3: CASSENGGNEQFF

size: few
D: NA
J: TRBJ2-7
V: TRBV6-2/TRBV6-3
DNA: TGTGCCAGCAGCTCCCGGACGGACGAGCAGCACTTC
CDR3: CASSSRTDEQHF

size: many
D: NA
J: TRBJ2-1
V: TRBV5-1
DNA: TGCGCCAGCAGCTTGGAAAATGAGCAGTTCTTC
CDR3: CASSLENEQFF

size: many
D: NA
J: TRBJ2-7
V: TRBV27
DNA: TGTGCCAGCTGGGCAGGGGGGGTCAACGAGCAGTACTTC
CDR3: CASWAGGVNEQYF

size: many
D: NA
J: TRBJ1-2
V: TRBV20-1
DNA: TGCAGCGTCAAGCGGGGCAGCTCTAACTATGGCTACACCTTC
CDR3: CSVKRGSSNYGYTF

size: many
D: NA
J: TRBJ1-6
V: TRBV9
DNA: TGTGCCAGCAGCGTAGTCGGCAGCGATTCACCCCTCCACTTT
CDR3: CASSVVGSDSPLHF

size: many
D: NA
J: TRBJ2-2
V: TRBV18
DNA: TGTGCCAGCTCGGCGGGCCGAAACACCGGGGAGCTGTTTTTT
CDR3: CASSAGRNTGELFF

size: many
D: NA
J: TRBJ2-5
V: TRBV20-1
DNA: TGCAGTGCGGAGAAGAGGGGTTTCTGGGAGACCCAGTACTTC
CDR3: CSAEKRGFWETQYF

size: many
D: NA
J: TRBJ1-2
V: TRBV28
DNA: TGTGCCAGCAATGTCGGGGGGCATAATGGCTACACCTTC
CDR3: CASNVGGHNGYTF

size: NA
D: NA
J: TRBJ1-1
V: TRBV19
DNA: TGTGCCAGTAGTATAGATGCGGGCCGGGGAGCTTTCTTT
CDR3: CASSIDAGRGAFF

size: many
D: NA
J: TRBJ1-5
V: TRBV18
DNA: TGTGCCAGCTCACCAGAGGGACTCAATCAGCCCCAGCATTTT
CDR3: CASSPEGLNQPQHF

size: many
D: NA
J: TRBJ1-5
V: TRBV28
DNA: TGTGCCAGCAGCAAACTCAGGGGAGGCAATCAGCCCCAGCATTTT
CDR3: CASSKLRGGNQPQHF

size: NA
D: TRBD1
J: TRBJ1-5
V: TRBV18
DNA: TGTGCCAGCTCACCACGGGGCCAAGGGGGCATAGATACGCAGCATTTT
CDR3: CASSPRGQGGIDTQHF

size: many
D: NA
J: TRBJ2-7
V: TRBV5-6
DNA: TGTGCCAGCAGCATGGGGGTCTTTGATACCGACTTC
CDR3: CASSMGVFDTDF

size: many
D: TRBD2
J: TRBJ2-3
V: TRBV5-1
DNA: TGCGCCAGCAGCTTGGGACTCCTAGCGGGGGAAGGGGATACGCAGTATTTT
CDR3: CASSLGLLAGEGDTQYF

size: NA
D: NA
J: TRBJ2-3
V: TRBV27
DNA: TGTGCCAGCAGTTCCTTCCTTGGGGATACGCAGTATTTT
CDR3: CASSSFLGDTQYF

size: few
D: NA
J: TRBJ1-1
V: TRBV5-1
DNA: TGCGCCAGCAGCCCTGGACACCTACCAAACGAACTGAACACTGAAGCTTTCTTT
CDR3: CASSPGHLPNELNTEAFF

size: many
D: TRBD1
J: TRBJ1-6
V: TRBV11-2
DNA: TGTGCCAGCAGCCTAGGGGACAGTGGTTATAATTCACCCCTCCACTTT
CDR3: CASSLGDSGYNSPLHF

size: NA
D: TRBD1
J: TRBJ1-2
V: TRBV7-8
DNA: TGTGCCAGCAGCTTCCGAAGGACAGGAACCCCCGCCTTC
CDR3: CASSFRRTGTPAF

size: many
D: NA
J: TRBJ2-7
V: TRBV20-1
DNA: TGCACCCCATGGGGCAGGACGGGCGAGCAGTACTTC
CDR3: CTPWGRTGEQYF